One and the same sample provided the 25 T cell receptor beta chains below, sequenced in a study of regulatory T cells in long-lasting Graves disease. Time point reported: newly diagnosed GD, antithyroid drugs for less than 3 months. PBMC-extracted RNA yielded the TCR library. TCR beta libraries were built with iRepertoire HTBI primers and Arm-PCR of CDR3 regions. A single record per CDR3 protein comes from TCRdb applying MiXCR to the multiplex PCR reads. The data hold about 470,000 distinct CDR3 sequences, with about 16% observed a single time. Another study also made use of these data, one on T cells in Graves' hyperthyroidism and ophthalmopathy.

This material consisted of peripheral blood mononuclear cells (PBMCs), taken at new diagnosis, from a patient treated with antithyroid drugs. These receptors originate from a woman aged 30 to 39 with Graves disease.

The V and J genes are TRBV5-5 and TRBJ2-2; no definite D call. The CDR3 has 13 amino acids. Germline CDR1 and CDR2: SGHKS and YYEKEE (reference sequence). V was clipped by 7 bases and J by 2 bases, with 9 bases between them. The CDR3 reads CASASTNTGELFF. The CDR3 DNA reads TGTGCCAGCGCAAGCACTAACACCGGGGAGCTGTTTTTT.

This clonotype was picked up many times. The chain couples TRBV6-1 to TRBJ2-5; D tentatively fits TRBD1 or TRBD2 (5 bases each). Between the trimmed V and J ends, which lost 8 bases and 2 bases, there was a span of 9 bases. This CDR3 comprises 12 residues. In germline, CDR1 is MNHNS, CDR2 SASEGT. The CDR3 is CASSGGQETQYF. CDR3 in DNA: TGTGCCAGCTCTGGGGGTCAAGAGACCCAGTACTTC.

This clonotype occurred a few times. The chain has TRBV12-3 or TRBV12-4 and TRBJ2-7, with 7 bases aligning to TRBD1. CDR3 length: 13 residues. V trimming: 7 bases; J trimming: 0 bases; junction bases outside the gene matches: 3. The CDR3 coding sequence is TGTGCCAGCATGGCAGGGGGCTCCTACGAGCAGTACTTC. Translation gives CASMAGGSYEQYF.

This clonotype was counted many times. The rearrangement joins TRBV4-1 to TRBJ1-4, with 7 bases identical to TRBD1. The germline V gene has CDR1 MGHRA and CDR2 YSYEKL. The CDR3 length is 17 residues. J was trimmed by 4 bases and V by 2 bases; bases with no gene match: 10. CDR3: CASSQPQTGTDNEKLFF. CDR3 bases: TGCGCCAGCAGCCAACCCCAGACCGGGACAGATAATGAAAAACTGTTTTTT.

This chain's CDR3 is CSVEDPSGAGGEQFF. In DNA, the CDR3 is TGCAGCGTTGAAGATCCCAGCGGAGCGGGAGGGGAGCAGTTCTTC. The genes are TRBV29-1 and TRBJ2-1; 10 nucleotides line up with TRBD2. The germline V gene encodes CDR1 SQVTM and CDR2 ANQGSEA. This CDR3 region has 15 residues. The ends lost 0 bases at V and 10 bases at J; junction bases unmatched: 9.

The CDR3 region has the DNA TGTGCCAGCAGCACGGGACCCAGCCGAGCAGCTTTCTTT. Its protein is CASSTGPSRAAFF. This sequence joins TRBV6-2 or TRBV6-3 and TRBJ1-1; D might be TRBD1 (5 bases). Per germline, CDR1 MNHEY and CDR2 SVGEGT. CDR3 size: 13 residues. V was pared by 6 bases and J by 10 bases, with 18 bases between.

The sample holds many counts of this clonotype. The chain couples TRBV7-8 to TRBJ1-5; weak D call: TRBD1 (5 bases). The CDR3 has 15 residues. Trimming shortened V by 5 bases and J by 1 base, and 12 bases separated the two germline ends. CDR1 and CDR2 (germline): SGHVS, FQNEAQ. CDR3 sequence reads: CASSNDGASNQPQHF. Here the CDR3 DNA reads TGTGCCAGCAGCAACGACGGGGCCAGCAATCAGCCCCAGCATTTT.

The chain employs TRBV4-2 and TRBJ2-2; possibly TRBD2 for D (5 bases). V shed 1 base and J shed 3 bases, with 18 bases lying between them. The germline V gene encodes CDR1 LGHNA and CDR2 YNFKEQ. The CDR3 has 18 amino acids. CDR3 loop: CASSQVSSAGKDTGELFF. The CDR3 DNA is TGTGCCAGCAGCCAAGTCAGCTCCGCCGGGAAGGACACCGGGGAGCTGTTTTTT.

This clonotype was seen many times. The V call is TRBV30, the J call TRBJ2-5; no firm D call. CDR3 length equals 13 residues. V shed 0 bases and J shed 1 base, with 6 bases lying between them. Germline CDR1 is GTSNPN and CDR2 is SVGIG (reference sequence). The DNA for the CDR3 is TGTGCCTGGAGTGTACACTTCCAAGAGACCCAGTACTTC. It codes for CAWSVHFQETQYF.

This clonotype showed up many times. The rearrangement uses TRBV20-1 and TRBJ2-7; the match to TRBD2 covers 10 bases. Unmatched junction bases numbered 11, after V lost 3 bases and J lost 3 bases. The CDR3 extends over 16 amino acids. Germline V CDR1 and CDR2: DFQATT, SNEGSKA (reference sequence). CDR3 DNA sequence: TGCAGTGCTAGGGATTACTCTAGCGGGAGTAGCTACGAGCAGTACTTC. Translating it yields CSARDYSSGSSYEQYF.

At least ten counts were recorded for this clonotype. This chain uses TRBV3-1 with TRBJ2-5; no firm D call. The germline V and J ends were trimmed by 2 bases and 3 bases, with 25 bases remaining between them. Looked up from germline, CDR1 is LGHDT and CDR2 is YNNKEL (reference sequence). CDR3 size: 19 residues. DNA for the CDR3: TGTGCCAGCAGCCAATTGTTCGTAAGCTTGGGCCACAGTGAAGAGACCCAGTACTTC. This codes for CASSQLFVSLGHSEETQYF.

This clonotype has at least ten counts. The chain combines TRBV12-3 or TRBV12-4 with TRBJ1-5, with D unclear. V was clipped by 7 bases and J by 6 bases, with 22 bases between them. This CDR3 has 16 amino acids. The CDR3 sequence: CASMSIDTVAGQPQHF. The CDR3 DNA sequence: TGTGCCAGCATGAGTATAGACACGGTCGCAGGTCAGCCCCAGCATTTT.

Ten or more counts support this clonotype. J is TRBJ2-2 and V is TRBV6-5, with no clear D. Trimming stripped 0 bases from V and 0 bases from J, with 8 bases between. The CDR3 is 16 amino acids. The germline CDR1 and CDR2 sequences are MNHEY and SVGAGI. The CDR3 protein is CASSYSGRTNTGELFF. CDR3 bases: TGTGCCAGCAGTTACTCTGGACGGACGAACACCGGGGAGCTGTTTTTT.

This clonotype was observed at least ten times. The chain employs TRBV20-1 and TRBJ2-2; no definite D call. V lost 1 base, J lost 4 bases, and 1 base lay in between. The germline V gene has CDR1 DFQATT and CDR2 SNEGSKA (reference sequence). The CDR3 contains 11 residues. CDR3 coding DNA: TGCAGTGCTAGAGTCACCGGGGAGCTGTTTTTT. Amino acid sequence: CSARVTGELFF.

The chain recombines TRBV28 with TRBJ2-2; weak D call: TRBD1 (5 bases). The CDR3 has 11 residues. With 10 bases removed from V and 7 bases from J, the gap between germline ends came to 10 bases. Per germline, CDR1 MDHEN and CDR2 SYDVKM. Here the CDR3 reads CATGPGGELFF. CDR3 in DNA: TGTGCCACAGGGCCCGGCGGGGAGCTGTTTTTT.

This clonotype has ten or more counts. This rearrangement joins TRBV7-8 to TRBJ2-6; 16 bases map to TRBD2. The germline gives CDR1 SGHVS, CDR2 FQNEAQ. V gave up 4 bases and J gave up 4 bases; unmatched junction bases: 7. CDR3 length: 19 residues. CDR3 DNA: TGTGCCAGCAGCTGGAAGGGACTAGCGGGAGGGTCAGGGGCCAACGTCCTGACTTTC. Translation: CASSWKGLAGGSGANVLTF.

This clonotype was detected many times. The CDR3 DNA follows: TGTGCCAGCAGCTTAGGGGGCGCCGGAGCTTTCTTT. Encoded protein: CASSLGGAGAFF. This chain uses TRBV11-3 with TRBJ1-1; weak D call: TRBD1 (5 bases). The germline V gene has CDR1 SGHNT and CDR2 YENEEA. Deletions cut 1 base from V and 10 bases from J, with 10 bases between. CDR3 length: 12 residues.

This clonotype was recorded at least ten times. The genes are TRBV20-1 and TRBJ1-4; D may be TRBD1 (6 bases). The CDR3 totals 15 residues. Trimming pared 1 base from V and 7 bases from J, leaving 16 bases between. CDR1 is DFQATT and CDR2 is SNEGSKA in the germline V gene (reference sequence). The CDR3 bases are TGCAGTGCTAGAGCTCTCTCGCCAGGGGCTGAAAAACTGTTTTTT. It is translated as CSARALSPGAEKLFF.

The chain combines TRBV12-5 with TRBJ2-2; D gene ambiguous. Trimming took off 3 bases at V and 7 bases at J, with 9 bases between the two ends. The CDR3 runs to 13 residues. Germline CDR1 reads LGHNT; CDR2 reads FRNRAP. CDR3 nucleotide sequence: TGTGCTAGTGGTTTAGAGCCCGGCGGGGAGCTGTTTTTT. This encodes CASGLEPGGELFF.

This clonotype was detected ten times or more. This chain links TRBV24-1 with TRBJ2-1, with 14 bases fitting TRBD2. Trimming at V came to 7 bases and at J to 3 bases, leaving 1 base not matched to a gene. This CDR3 region has 15 residues. Germline V gene data show CDR1 as KGHDR and CDR2 as SFDVKD. The CDR3 is CATRGLAGDYNEQFF. CDR3 in DNA: TGTGCCACCAGGGGACTAGCGGGAGACTACAATGAGCAGTTCTTC.

Ten or more counts support this clonotype. The chain employs TRBV7-2 and TRBJ2-3; D is undetermined. Trimming stripped 2 bases from V and 2 bases from J, with 5 bases between. Germline CDR1 SGHTA, CDR2 FQGNSA. This CDR3 is 13 amino acids long. The CDR3: CASSLLTTDTQYF. CDR3 nucleotides: TGTGCCAGCAGCTTACTTACCACAGATACGCAGTATTTT.

In regard to this clonotype: A much larger clone sits a single nucleotide away, making a read error possible. This chain links TRBV6-5 with TRBJ2-2, with D possibly being TRBD2 (6 bases). The V end was cut by 2 bases, the J end by 6 bases, with 13 bases between. The length of the CDR3 is 15 residues. The germline gives CDR1 MNHEY, CDR2 SVGAGI. The CDR3 is CASSYGGVRAGELFF. The CDR3 DNA follows: TGTGCCAGCAGTTACGGCGGGGTGAGAGCCGGGGAGCTGTTTTTT.

This clonotype was seen ten or more times. The chain is built from TRBV12-3 or TRBV12-4 and TRBJ1-2, with D possibly TRBD1 on 6 matching bases. Deletions cut 5 bases from V and 3 bases from J, with 25 bases between. The CDR3 has 18 amino acids. For the CDR3, the DNA is TGTGCCAGCAGTCCACTTTCTCTAGGGCAGGGGTTAGACTATGGCTACACCTTC. Translation: CASSPLSLGQGLDYGYTF.

This clonotype came up many times. This chain uses TRBV18 with TRBJ2-7; D is possibly TRBD2 (5 bases). Germline CDR1 and CDR2: KGHSH and LQKENI. This CDR3 contains 15 residues. The germline V and J ends were trimmed by 6 bases and 7 bases, with 22 bases remaining between them. The CDR3 loop reads CASSPTPSMGEEQYF. The CDR3 nucleotides read TGTGCCAGCTCCCCCACACCTTCTATGGGAGAGGAGCAGTACTTC.

This clonotype was observed many times. The genes are TRBV28 and TRBJ2-3; 8 bases line up with TRBD2. Germline V gives CDR1 MDHEN, CDR2 SYDVKM. The CDR3 length is 14 residues. V gave up 8 bases and J gave up 0 bases; unmatched junction bases: 4. CDR3 amino acids: CASGPSGSTDTQYF. For the CDR3, the DNA is TGTGCCAGCGGCCCTAGCGGGAGCACAGATACGCAGTATTTT.